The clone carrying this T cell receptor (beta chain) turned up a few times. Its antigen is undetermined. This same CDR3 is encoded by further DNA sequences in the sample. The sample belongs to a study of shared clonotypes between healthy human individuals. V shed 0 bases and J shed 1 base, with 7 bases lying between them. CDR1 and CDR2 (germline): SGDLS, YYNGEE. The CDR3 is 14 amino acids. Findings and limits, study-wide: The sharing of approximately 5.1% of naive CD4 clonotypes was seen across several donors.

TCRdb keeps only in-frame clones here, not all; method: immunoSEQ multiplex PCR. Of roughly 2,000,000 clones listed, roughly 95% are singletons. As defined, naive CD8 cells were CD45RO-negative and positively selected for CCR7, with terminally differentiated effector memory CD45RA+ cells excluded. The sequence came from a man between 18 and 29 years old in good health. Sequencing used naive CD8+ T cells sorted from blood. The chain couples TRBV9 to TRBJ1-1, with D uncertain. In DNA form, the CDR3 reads TGTGCCAGCAGCGTAGGATCAGGGAACACTGAAGCTTTCTTT. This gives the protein CASSVGSGNTEAFF.